Listed below are T cell receptor beta chains from one sample, sequenced in a study of regulatory T cells in long-lasting Graves disease. TCRdb re-derived calls from the multiplex PCR reads in MiXCR, one entry per CDR3 protein. The data contain some 430,000 distinct CDR3 sequences, around a fifth of them seen just once; the ten biggest clones take up more than 6%. The sample in question was peripheral blood mononuclear cells (PBMCs), obtained when the disease was refractory, from a patient treated with antithyroid drugs. Receptors originate from a female donor with Graves disease. CDR3s include the opening cysteine and the closing phenylalanine or tryptophan. The D gene is left open where the match is weak. Some rows mark clone size as missing; the rest say once, few, many or name a class of expanded clone.

d_call	v_call	clone_size	j_call	cdr3_nt	cdr3_aa
NA	TRBV28	many	TRBJ1-5	TGTGCCAGCACCCTTTTATGGAGTCAGCCCCAGCATTTT	CASTLLWSQPQHF
NA	TRBV27	NA	TRBJ2-4	TGCGCCAGCAGCCAAGAAGGACACGGAAACATTCAGTACTTC	CASSQEGHGNIQYF
NA	TRBV20-1	NA	TRBJ2-2	TGCAGTGCTAGAGATCGGGGCAGGGGAACGAACACCGGGGAGCTGTTTTTT	CSARDRGRGTNTGELFF
TRBD1	TRBV28	many	TRBJ2-1	TGTGCCAGCAGACAGCCGGGACAGGGGCTTGTCAGTGAGCAGTTCTTC	CASRQPGQGLVSEQFF
NA	TRBV5-1	many	TRBJ1-1	TGCGCCAGCCGTCGAATGGGTTCAAACGCAGGAGCTTTCTTT	CASRRMGSNAGAFF
NA	TRBV15	NA	TRBJ1-1	TGTGCCACCAGCGTTGGGCAGATTGAAGCTTTCTTT	CATSVGQIEAFF
NA	TRBV28	many	TRBJ2-5	TGTGCCAGCAGTCCTCGAGTTTGGGGTCAAGAGACCCAGTACTTC	CASSPRVWGQETQYF
NA	TRBV6-1	many	TRBJ2-7	TGTGCCAGCAGCATAGGTAGCTCGTCCTACGAGCAGTACTTC	CASSIGSSSYEQYF
NA	TRBV6-2/TRBV6-3	NA	TRBJ1-1	TGTGCCAGCAGGTTGAACTCAGGGAGCGCTGAAGCTTTCTTT	CASRLNSGSAEAFF
NA	TRBV2	many	TRBJ2-7	TGTGCCAGCATTTACAGGGTTGGTCCCTACGAGCAGTACTTC	CASIYRVGPYEQYF
TRBD1	TRBV20-1	NA	TRBJ1-2	TGCAGTGCTAGAGTGGGTCAGGGGGCCTACTATGGCTACACCTTC	CSARVGQGAYYGYTF
NA	TRBV12-3/TRBV12-4	few	TRBJ1-5	TGTGCCAGCCGAAGAGCAGGCAATCAGCCCCAGCATTTT	CASRRAGNQPQHF
TRBD1	TRBV6-2/TRBV6-3	many	TRBJ2-7	TGTGCCAGCAGGGGAACAGGGGGCCACATCTACGAGCAGTACTTC	CASRGTGGHIYEQYF
NA	TRBV12-3/TRBV12-4	many	TRBJ2-7	TGTGCCAGCGCGGGTGGGCGCGAGCAGTACTTC	CASAGGREQYF
TRBD2	TRBV5-4	NA	TRBJ2-7	TGTGCCAGCAGCTTGGGGACTAGCGGGAGGCCACCCTACGAGCAGTACTTC	CASSLGTSGRPPYEQYF
NA	TRBV28	many	TRBJ2-7	TGTGCCAGCACCTGGGCAGGAACCTACGAGCAGTACTTC	CASTWAGTYEQYF
TRBD1	TRBV25-1	many	TRBJ2-5	TGTGCCAGCAGTGAGACAGGGGGCGGTAGGGAGACCCAGTACTTC	CASSETGGGRETQYF
TRBD1	TRBV5-1	NA	TRBJ2-7	TGCGCCAGCAGCTTGGCGACAGGGACCTACGAGCAGTACTTC	CASSLATGTYEQYF